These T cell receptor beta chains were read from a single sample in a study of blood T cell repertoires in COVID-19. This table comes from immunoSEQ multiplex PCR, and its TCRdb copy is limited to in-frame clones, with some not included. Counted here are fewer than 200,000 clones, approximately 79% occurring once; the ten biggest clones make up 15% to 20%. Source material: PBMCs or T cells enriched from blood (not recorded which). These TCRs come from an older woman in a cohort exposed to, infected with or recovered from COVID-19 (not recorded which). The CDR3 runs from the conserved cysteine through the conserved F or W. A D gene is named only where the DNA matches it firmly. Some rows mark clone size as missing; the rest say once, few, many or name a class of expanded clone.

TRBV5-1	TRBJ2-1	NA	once	CASSLGQRYNEQFF
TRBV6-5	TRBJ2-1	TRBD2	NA	CASSFTLASYNEQFF
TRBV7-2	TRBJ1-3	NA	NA	CASSLWAGPSNTIYF
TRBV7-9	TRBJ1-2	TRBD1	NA	CASSLDPDREGYTF
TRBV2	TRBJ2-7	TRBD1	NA	CATRDRVNSYEQYF
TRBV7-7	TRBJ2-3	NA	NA	CASSLGGRGIDTQYF
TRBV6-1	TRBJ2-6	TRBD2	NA	CASSEHVREDSGANVLTF
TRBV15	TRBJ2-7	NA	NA	CATSRDPGVAYEQYF
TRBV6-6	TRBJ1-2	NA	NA	CASSSAAGAPYGYTF
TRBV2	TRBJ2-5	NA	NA	CASGVETQYF
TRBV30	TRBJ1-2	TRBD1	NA	CAWTDRAGYTF
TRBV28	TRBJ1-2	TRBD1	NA	CASIQQGFYGYTF
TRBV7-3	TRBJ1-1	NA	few	CASSTQRDTEAFF
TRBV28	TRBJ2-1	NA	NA	CASTPGPYNEQFF
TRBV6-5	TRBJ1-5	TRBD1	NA	CASSQTGDSNQPQHF
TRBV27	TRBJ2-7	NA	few	CASRTRAGGLHEQYF
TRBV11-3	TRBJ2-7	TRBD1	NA	CASNKATGSYEQYF
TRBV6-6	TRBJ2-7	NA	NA	CASSYSAGGSYEQYF
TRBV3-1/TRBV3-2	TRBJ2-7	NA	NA	CASSQAAGAWGEQYF
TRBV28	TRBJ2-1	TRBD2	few	CASSLWLAGGSIHNEQFF
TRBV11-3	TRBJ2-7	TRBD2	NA	CASSPIAGVYEQYF
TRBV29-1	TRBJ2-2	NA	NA	CSVVTLAPGELFF
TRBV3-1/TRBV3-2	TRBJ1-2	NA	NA	CASSQQSGGGYTF
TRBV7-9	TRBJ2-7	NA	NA	CASSPQREDYEQYF
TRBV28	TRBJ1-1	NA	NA	CASRRIWTAAFTEAFF
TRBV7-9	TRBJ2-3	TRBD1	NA	CASSLGDRSGDTQYF
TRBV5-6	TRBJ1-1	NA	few	CASSPRYGRAEAFF
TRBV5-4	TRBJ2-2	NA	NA	CASSLVNPTVAGELFF
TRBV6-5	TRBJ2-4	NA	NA	CASSYLSQAKNIQYF
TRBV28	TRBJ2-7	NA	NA	CASSLNRKPYF
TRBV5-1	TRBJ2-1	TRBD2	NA	CASSLASGPEQFF
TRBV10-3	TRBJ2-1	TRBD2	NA	CAIRLAGGDEQFF
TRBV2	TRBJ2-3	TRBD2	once	CASSEPTTSGSTDTQYF
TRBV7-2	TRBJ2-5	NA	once	CASSLRSGTETQYF
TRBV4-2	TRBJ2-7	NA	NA	CASSQGGANYEQYF
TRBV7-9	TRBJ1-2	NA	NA	CASSEPGRPYGYTF
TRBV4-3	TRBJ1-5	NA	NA	CASSQDWSKLSNQPQHF
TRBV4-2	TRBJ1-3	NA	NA	CASSQVGGHNSGNTIYF
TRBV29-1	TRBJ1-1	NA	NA	CSGDSGDSEAFF
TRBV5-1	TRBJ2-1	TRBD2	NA	CASRPLAGGGNEQFF
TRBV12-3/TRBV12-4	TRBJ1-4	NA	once	CASSSRQGTALFF
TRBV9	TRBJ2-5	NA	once	CASSVGVSTGETQYF
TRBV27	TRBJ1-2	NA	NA	CASSLAGEPNYGYTF
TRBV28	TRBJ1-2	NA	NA	CASSFGGDNYGYTF
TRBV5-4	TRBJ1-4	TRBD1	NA	CASSDTRTGGLEKLFF
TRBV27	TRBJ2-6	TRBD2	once	CASSLWGEGVSSGANVLTF
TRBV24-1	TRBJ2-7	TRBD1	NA	CATSDSGTGAGEQYF
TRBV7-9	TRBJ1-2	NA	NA	CASSLALEGGYTF
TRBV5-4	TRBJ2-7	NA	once	CASSLTGSYEQYF
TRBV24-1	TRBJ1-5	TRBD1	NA	CAARDRDGNQPQHF
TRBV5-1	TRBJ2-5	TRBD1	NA	CASSLGDRSLQETQYF
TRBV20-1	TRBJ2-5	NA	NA	CSARAEETQYF
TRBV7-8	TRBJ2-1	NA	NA	CASSYRSGTHSYNEQFF
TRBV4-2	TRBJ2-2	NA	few	CASSQEGNTGELFF
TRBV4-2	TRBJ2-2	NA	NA	CASSQLQGTTGELFF